The TCR beta chain described here comes from a study of tumor-infiltrating lymphocytes in primary liver carcinoma. Whole-study context: About 3.5 to 7.5 million productive TCRbeta reads were obtained from the samples, with similar numbers across tissue types. Findings and limits, study-wide: Tumor-adjacent and tumor-blood pairs shared less of their repertoires than tumor region pairs shared. Against blood, tumors held a significantly higher top-250-clone fraction (p = 0.039).

Per the germline V gene, CDR1 is MNHEY and CDR2 is SVGEGT. The length of the CDR3 is 17 residues. On this clonotype: What it binds is not known. Germline and junction disagree at one end, which may indicate a read error.

TCR beta cDNA was prepared out of 500 ng total RNA by means of a constant-region primer. ARM-PCR was slightly modified, and three nested multiplex PCR rounds with it gave rise to the TCR beta libraries. The first two PCR rounds, approximately 10 cycles each, used TRBV1-TRBV30 forward primers and a C-beta reverse primer. TCRdb used MiXCR to reprocess the multiplex PCR reads, holding one entry per CDR3 protein. The data contain approximately 190,000 distinct CDR3 sequences, just under 85% of them singletons. Extraction of RNA together with DNA used about 18-31 mg of unsorted bulk tissue. The receptor was isolated from a man aged 35-49 years with primary liver carcinoma and hepatitis B virus infection. The specimen sequenced was tumor tissue from primary liver carcinoma. The V call is TRBV6-2 or TRBV6-3, the J call TRBJ2-2; D may match TRBD1 or TRBD2 (5 bases each). In nucleotides, the CDR3 is TGTGCCAGCAGTTACACCCTAGGTGGGACCTACACCGGGGAGATGGTTTTT. It is translated as CASSYTLGGTYTGEMVF.